The 8 T cell receptor beta chains given below trace back to one sample, sequenced in a study of cytotoxic CD8 clonotypes in ibrutinib-treated CLL. This table comes from immunoSEQ multiplex PCR, and its TCRdb copy is limited to in-frame clones, with some not included. The sample has around 330,000 clones; over 60% are singletons. The material was PBMCs, obtained after 36 months of ibrutinib treatment. These receptors were taken from a human donor with chronic lymphocytic leukemia.

The V and J genes are TRBV7-2 and TRBJ2-7; 8 bases are shared with TRBD2. Germline CDR1 SGHTA, CDR2 FQGNSA. J lost 6 bases, V lost 1 base, and 8 bases had no gene match. This CDR3 is 15 amino acids long. The CDR3 nucleotides read TGTGCCAGCAGCTTAGGGACTAGCATATCGCGCGAGCAGTACTTC. It encodes CASSLGTSISREQYF.

This clone appeared once. This chain links TRBV7-2 with TRBJ2-5; 12 bases are shared with TRBD2. CDR3 length equals 18 residues. Unmatched junction bases numbered 13, after V lost 3 bases and J lost 5 bases. Germline CDR1 is SGHTA and CDR2 is FQGNSA. The DNA of the CDR3 is TGTGCCAGCAGCTTGAGGCTGACTAGCGGGAGAGTTGGGGAGACCCAGTACTTC. Translated, it gives CASSLRLTSGRVGETQYF.

The rearrangement joins TRBV5-1 to TRBJ2-4; 8 bases are a match to TRBD2. The CDR3 extends over 16 amino acids. Germline loops: CDR1 SGHRS, CDR2 YFSETQ. V dropped 4 bases and J dropped 8; count of bases not matched to a gene: 14. The CDR3 nucleotides read TGCGCCAGCAGCATGGACCTCCCATCAGCGGGAGACATTCAGTACTTC. It is translated as CASSMDLPSAGDIQYF.

This clone was found a few times. V and J are TRBV7-6 and TRBJ2-2; D may be TRBD2 (5 bases). The CDR3 loop spans 16 amino acids. V was shortened by 1 base and J by 2 bases, with 11 bases between the two germline ends. CDR1 SGHVS and CDR2 FNYEAQ come from the germline V gene. For the CDR3, the DNA is TGTGCCAGCAGCTTAGAGGTCCTAGCTAACACCGGGGAGCTGTTTTTT. It yields the protein CASSLEVLANTGELFF.

This chain uses TRBV9 with TRBJ2-5; a possible D gene is TRBD1 (5 bases). The CDR3 totals 16 residues. Germline CDR1 reads SGDLS; CDR2 reads YYNGEE. V lost 0 bases, J lost 0 bases, and 12 bases lay in between. CDR3 in DNA: TGTGCCAGCAGCGTAGGAATAGCAGGGAACCAAGAGACCCAGTACTTC. Protein: CASSVGIAGNQETQYF.

The chain combines TRBV29-1 with TRBJ2-2; 11 nucleotides agree with TRBD2. J lost 6 bases, V lost 5 bases, and 8 bases had no gene match. This CDR3 is 15 amino acids long. CDR1 is SQVTM and CDR2 is ANQGSEA in the germline V gene. The CDR3 loop reads CSVRLAGLLPGELFF. In DNA form, the CDR3 reads TGCAGCGTTAGACTAGCGGGATTACTCCCCGGGGAGCTGTTTTTT.

J is TRBJ2-1 and V is TRBV10-3; D may be TRBD1 (5 bases). The CDR3 runs to 13 residues. Germline CDR1 ENHRY, CDR2 SYGVKD. Trimming took 9 bases from V and 6 from J, leaving 15 bases between them. The CDR3 DNA follows: TGTGCCATAGAAGGGGCTTCTATCAATGAGCAGTTCTTC. This sequence encodes CAIEGASINEQFF.

The CDR3 nucleotides are TGTGCCAGCAGTCCTTACCGGGAGCAGAAAAAAAGCTCCTACGAGCAGTACTTC. Encoded protein: CASSPYREQKKSSYEQYF. The chain has TRBV28 and TRBJ2-7; D might be TRBD2 (6 bases). The CDR3 runs to 18 residues. CDR1 is MDHEN and CDR2 is SYDVKM in the germline V gene. Trimming took 5 bases from V and 0 from J, leaving 23 bases between them.